The T cell receptor beta chain described here comes from a study of CD8 T cells in Susac syndrome. Between the trimmed V and J ends, which lost 1 base and 4 bases, there was a span of 11 bases. CDR3 length equals 14 residues. Germline CDR1 SGDLS, CDR2 YYNGEE. The multiple sclerosis controls consisted of treatment-naive patients with relapsing-remitting disease, either stable or active. The authors negatively isolated CD8+ and CD4+ T cells and FACS-enriched TEMRA cells. Reverse transcription of roughly 0.45 to 1 ug RNA used random hexamers. The amplification used immunoSEQ multiplex PCR on TCR beta CDR3; it spanned 54 Vbeta and 13 Jbeta. TCRdb itself ran the immunoSEQ multiplex PCR reads through MiXCR, one entry per CDR3 protein. This repertoire shows some 120,000 distinct CDR3 sequences, about 94% found once; its top ten account for around 0.13%.

The chain joins TRBV9 to TRBJ2-5, with D perhaps matching TRBD1 (7 bases). The source is a human donor with multiple sclerosis. Material: CD4+ T cells from PBMCs. CDR3 DNA: TGTGCCAGCAGCGTACAGGGGGGCAGAGAGACCCAGTACTTC. This translates into CASSVQGGRETQYF.